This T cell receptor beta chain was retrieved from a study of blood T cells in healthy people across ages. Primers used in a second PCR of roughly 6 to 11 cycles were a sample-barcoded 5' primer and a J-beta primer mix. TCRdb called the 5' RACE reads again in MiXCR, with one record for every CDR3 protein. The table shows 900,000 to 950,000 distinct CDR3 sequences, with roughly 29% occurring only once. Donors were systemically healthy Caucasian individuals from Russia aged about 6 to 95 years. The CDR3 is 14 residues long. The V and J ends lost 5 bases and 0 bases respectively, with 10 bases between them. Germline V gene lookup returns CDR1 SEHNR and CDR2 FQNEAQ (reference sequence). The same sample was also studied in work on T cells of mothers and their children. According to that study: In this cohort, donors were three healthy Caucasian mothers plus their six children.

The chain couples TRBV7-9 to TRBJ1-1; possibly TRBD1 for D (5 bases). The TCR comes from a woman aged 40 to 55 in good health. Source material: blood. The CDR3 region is CASSRGPMNTEAFF. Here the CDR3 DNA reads TGTGCCAGCAGCCGGGGCCCTATGAACACTGAAGCTTTCTTT.